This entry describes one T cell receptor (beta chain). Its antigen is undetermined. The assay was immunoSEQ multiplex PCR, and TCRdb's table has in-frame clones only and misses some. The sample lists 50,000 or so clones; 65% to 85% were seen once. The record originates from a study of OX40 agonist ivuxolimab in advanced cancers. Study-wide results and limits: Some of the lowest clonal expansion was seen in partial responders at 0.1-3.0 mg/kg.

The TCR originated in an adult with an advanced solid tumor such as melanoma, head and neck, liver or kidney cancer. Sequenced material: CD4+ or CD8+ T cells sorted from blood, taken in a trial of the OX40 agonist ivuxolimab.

CDR3 protein: CAWTVGGHLWYF. The CDR3, as DNA: TGTGCCTGGACGGTAGGGGGCCACCTGTGGTACTTC. This chain connects TRBV30 to TRBJ2-5; TRBD1 matches at 7 bases. This CDR3 contains 12 residues. After removal of 4 bases from V and 13 bases from J, the junction contained 12 bases not matched to a gene. CDR1 is GTSNPN and CDR2 is SVGIG in the germline V gene (reference sequence).